The next 21 T cell receptor beta chains were all read from a single sample in a study of Graves' ophthalmopathy and Graves' hyperthyroidism. The authors amplified TCR beta CDR3 regions from RNA transcripts. Second-round multiplex PCR came after first-round RT-PCR with HTBI primers. A single record per CDR3 protein comes from TCRdb applying MiXCR to the multiplex PCR reads. The table has about 550,000 distinct CDR3 sequences, under 40% seen once. Sequenced input: peripheral blood or thyroid tissue (not recorded which). The receptors shown here come from an adult man with Graves' hyperthyroidism.

This chain connects TRBV2 to TRBJ1-4; 8 positions match TRBD1. Trimming removed 3 bases from V and 10 bases from J; junction bases left unmatched: 1. CDR3 size: 12 residues. The V gene's germline CDR1 is SNHLY and CDR2 FYNNEI. CDR3 coding DNA: TGTGCCAGCAGTGACGGGACAGGAAAACTGTTTTTT. This translates into CASSDGTGKLFF.

This clonotype has ten or more counts. The rearrangement links TRBV2 to TRBJ2-2; TRBD2 aligns across 12 bases. The V segment lost 11 bases and the J segment 3 bases; nucleotides outside the gene matches: 10. Germline-derived CDR1 and CDR2 are SNHLY and FYNNEI. This CDR3 is 16 amino acids long. The CDR3 DNA follows: TGTGCCCGTCGGGCTAGCGGGGGGGCGGACACCGGGGAGCTGTTTTTT. This translates into CARRASGGADTGELFF.

This clonotype showed up many times. The chain employs TRBV20-1 and TRBJ2-7; D perhaps matches TRBD2 (6 bases). The length of the CDR3 is 11 residues. Germline V CDR1 and CDR2: DFQATT, SNEGSKA (reference sequence). V was pared by 0 bases and J by 11 bases, with 11 bases between. CDR3 residues: CSARDRGAKYF. CDR3 nucleotide sequence: TGCAGTGCTAGAGACCGCGGGGCTAAGTACTTC.

The V and J genes are TRBV13 and TRBJ2-7, with a tentative D call TRBD2 (6 bases). V lost 8 bases to trimming and J lost 5 bases, with 31 bases between them. The CDR3 runs to 18 residues. Germline assignment: CDR1 PRHDT and CDR2 FYEKMQ (reference sequence). The CDR3 region is CASHPPKTGTLLSNEQYF. The CDR3 DNA reads as TGTGCCAGCCACCCTCCTAAAACCGGGACTCTACTAAGTAACGAGCAGTACTTC. Full variable domain (outside the CDR3, taken from reference TRBV13 and TRBJ2-7): AAGVIQSPRHLIKEKRETATLKCYPIPRHDTVYWYQQGPGQDPQFLISFYEKMQSDKGSIPDRFSAQQFSDYHSELNMSSLELGDSALYFCASHPPKTGTLLSNEQYFGPGTRLTVT.

There are a few counts of this clonotype. The chain is built from TRBV7-9 and TRBJ2-3; 10 nucleotides line up with TRBD2. The V gene's germline CDR1 is SEHNR and CDR2 FQNEAQ (reference sequence). This CDR3 is built from 16 residues. V lost 1 base to trimming and J lost 2 bases; unmatched junction nucleotides: 3. The DNA of the CDR3 is TGTGCCAGCAGCTTAGGGACTAGCGGTGACACAGATACGCAGTATTTT. This encodes CASSLGTSGDTDTQYF.

This clonotype has ten or more counts. V is TRBV10-3 and J is TRBJ1-5; maybe TRBD1 (6 bases). The germline V and J ends were trimmed by 10 bases and 2 bases, with 12 bases remaining between them. This CDR3 region has 13 residues. Germline CDR1 and CDR2: ENHRY and SYGVKD. CDR3 nucleotide sequence: TGTGCCACCCGGACAGAGGGCAATCAGCCCCAGCATTTT. As protein: CATRTEGNQPQHF.

The chain recombines TRBV20-1 with TRBJ2-7, with TRBD2 matching 15 bases. CDR1 DFQATT and CDR2 SNEGSKA come from the germline V gene (reference sequence). The V gene end was trimmed by 6 bases and the J gene end by 6 bases; junction bases not matched to a gene: 3. CDR3 length: 13 residues. CDR3 protein: CSAAGLAGGEQYF. CDR3 bases: TGCAGTGCCGCGGGACTAGCGGGAGGCGAGCAGTACTTC.

This clonotype was detected many times. The chain joins TRBV19 to TRBJ1-1, with D perhaps matching TRBD1 (6 bases). V dropped 3 bases and J dropped 11 bases, with 13 bases sitting between them. The CDR3 consists of 12 residues. CDR1 and CDR2 from the germline V gene are LNHDA and SQIVND (reference sequence). In nucleotides, the CDR3 is TGTGCCAGTAGTATGCGCAGGGGATTTGCTTTCTTT. Residues: CASSMRRGFAFF.

This clonotype was counted at least ten times. The chain has TRBV7-2 and TRBJ1-5; TRBD1 aligns across 10 bases. CDR1 and CDR2 (germline): SGHTA, FQGNSA. This CDR3 is 16 amino acids long. V lost 5 bases and J lost 4; bases outside the gene matches: 8. CDR3 nucleotide sequence: TGTGCCAGCAGCCCGGAGACAGGGGGCGAGAATCAGCCCCAGCATTTT. Amino acids: CASSPETGGENQPQHF.

This clonotype was picked up many times. The rearrangement joins TRBV29-1 to TRBJ2-7; tentative D call: TRBD1 (6 bases). Germline V CDR1 and CDR2: SQVTM, ANQGSEA. This CDR3 is built from 12 residues. Trimming cost V 6 bases and J 3 bases, with 12 bases left between them. The CDR3, as DNA: TGCAGCGTGGCGGAACAGGGCTACGAGCAGTACTTC. The encoded protein is CSVAEQGYEQYF.

The chain uses TRBV20-1 and TRBJ2-5; 8 nucleotides align to TRBD2. V was clipped by 5 bases and J by 5 bases; unmatched bases: 7. The CDR3 contains 13 residues. Germline CDR1 and CDR2: DFQATT and SNEGSKA (reference sequence). CDR3 in DNA: TGCAGTGCTGTCGGGACTAGTGCTGAGACCCAGTACTTC. This encodes CSAVGTSAETQYF.

There are many counts of this clonotype. V gene TRBV30 combines with J gene TRBJ1-1; perhaps TRBD1 as D (5 bases). Germline V gives CDR1 GTSNPN, CDR2 SVGIG (reference sequence). Trimming left V 5 bases short and J 5 bases short, with 9 bases between. The CDR3 consists of 11 residues. The DNA of the CDR3 is TGTGCCTGGGCTGACAGAACTGAAGCTTTCTTT. Translated, it gives CAWADRTEAFF.

This clonotype came up a few times. Relative to the germline gene, one junction end is altered; a read error may explain this. V gene TRBV12-3 or TRBV12-4 combines with J gene TRBJ2-5; D might be TRBD2 (6 bases). This CDR3 comprises 13 residues. CDR3 DNA: TGTGCTAGCAGTTTAGCGGCCCGGGAGACCCAGTACTTC. It encodes CASSLAARETQYF.

This clonotype was seen ten or more times. This chain links TRBV20-1 with TRBJ2-5, with D perhaps TRBD2 (5 bases). Germline CDR1 is DFQATT and CDR2 is SNEGSKA (reference sequence). With 3 bases removed from V and 1 base from J, the gap between germline ends came to 15 bases. The CDR3 consists of 15 residues. The CDR3: CSASSSGIVQETQYF. Here the CDR3 DNA reads TGCAGTGCTAGTTCATCCGGGATAGTCCAAGAGACCCAGTACTTC.

The chain joins TRBV24-1 to TRBJ2-1; 10 bases map to TRBD2. Germline assignment: CDR1 KGHDR and CDR2 SFDVKD. The CDR3 has 14 amino acids. Unmatched junction bases numbered 9, after V lost 9 bases and J lost 8 bases. The CDR3 spells CATGSSGSSDEQFF. The CDR3 DNA is TGTGCCACCGGGTCTAGCGGGAGTAGCGATGAGCAGTTCTTC.

This chain joins TRBV2 and TRBJ2-7; 7 positions agree with TRBD1. CDR1 and CDR2 (germline): SNHLY, FYNNEI. The ends lost 8 bases at V and 5 bases at J; junction bases unmatched: 12. This CDR3 contains 14 residues. The CDR3 sequence is CASFGSGTEHEQYF. CDR3 coding DNA: TGTGCCAGCTTTGGATCCGGGACAGAGCACGAGCAGTACTTC. Filled out from reference TRBV2 and TRBJ2-7, the complete variable domain reads EPEVTQTPSHQVTQMGQEVILRCVPISNHLYFYWYRQILGQKVEFLVSFYNNEISEKSEIFDDQFSVERPDGSNFTLKIRSTKLEDSAMYFCASFGSGTEHEQYFGPGTRLTVT.

The V call is TRBV7-2, the J call TRBJ2-5, with 10 nucleotides matching TRBD2. Unmatched junction bases numbered 8, after V lost 5 bases and J lost 2 bases. Germline CDR1 reads SGHTA; CDR2 reads FQGNSA. The CDR3 runs 16 residues. Here the CDR3 reads CASSREALAGQETQYF. The DNA for the CDR3 is TGTGCCAGCAGCAGGGAGGCACTAGCGGGACAAGAGACCCAGTACTTC.

Notes on this clonotype: The CDR3 ends on some other residue instead of the conserved phenylalanine or tryptophan, so this is likely a read error. The DNA is omitted, as the CDR3 cannot be located on it reliably, and the CDR3 follows TCRdb's listing. The chain is built from TRBV29-1 and TRBJ2-6; TRBD1 was called by the table and not checked on the DNA. The germline CDR1 and CDR2 sequences are SQVTM and ANQGSEA. The CDR3 length is 17 residues, termini included. CDR3 protein: CSVPGTGVHSGANVLVL.

This clonotype was counted ten times or more. The chain uses TRBV20-1 and TRBJ1-2, with 9 positions matching TRBD1. The CDR3 runs to 16 residues. The V and J ends lost 0 bases and 0 bases, in that order; junction bases with no gene match: 5. Germline assignment: CDR1 DFQATT and CDR2 SNEGSKA (reference sequence). CDR3 loop: CSARDGQGRANYGYTF. In nucleotides, the CDR3 is TGCAGTGCTAGAGATGGACAGGGGCGGGCTAACTATGGCTACACCTTC.

This CDR3 is CASSEGQGIDTQYF. Written as DNA, the CDR3 is TGTGCCAGCAGTGAAGGGCAGGGAATAGATACGCAGTATTTT. This chain connects TRBV2 to TRBJ2-3; D may be TRBD1 (5 bases). Deletions cut 1 base from V and 5 bases from J, with 10 bases between. The CDR3 sequence is 14 residues long. Germline CDR1 and CDR2: SNHLY and FYNNEI.

This clonotype was recorded many times. The chain couples TRBV6-6 to TRBJ1-1; no clear D. CDR3 length equals 14 residues. V was trimmed by 0 bases and J by 5 bases, leaving 10 bases between them. Germline V CDR1 and CDR2: MNHNY, SVGAGI (reference sequence). In DNA, the CDR3 is TGTGCCAGCAGTTACTCGATACGGGGAACTGAAGCTTTCTTT. Encoded protein: CASSYSIRGTEAFF.